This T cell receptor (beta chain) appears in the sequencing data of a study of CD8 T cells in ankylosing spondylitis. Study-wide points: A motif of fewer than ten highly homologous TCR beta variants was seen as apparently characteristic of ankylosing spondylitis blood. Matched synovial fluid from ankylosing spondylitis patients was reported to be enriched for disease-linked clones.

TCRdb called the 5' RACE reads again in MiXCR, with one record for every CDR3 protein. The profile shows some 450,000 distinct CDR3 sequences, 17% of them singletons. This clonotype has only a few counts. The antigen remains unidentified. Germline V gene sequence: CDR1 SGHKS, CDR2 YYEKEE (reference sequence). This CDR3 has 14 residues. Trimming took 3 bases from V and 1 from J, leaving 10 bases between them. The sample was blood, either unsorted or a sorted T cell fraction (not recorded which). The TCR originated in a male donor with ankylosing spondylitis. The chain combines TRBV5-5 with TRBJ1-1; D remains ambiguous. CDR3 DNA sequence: TGTGCCAGCAGCTCCGGGCCAGGGAACACTGAAGCTTTCTTT. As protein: CASSSGPGNTEAFF.